This T cell receptor (beta chain) is drawn from a study of T-cell reconstitution after alpha-beta-depleted transplantation in children. Findings and caveats of the study: Certain patients had high TCRbeta diversity at day 60, and it came from recipient T cells and thymic progenitors that survived. At the one-year point after transplant, T-cell counts and TCRbeta diversity were found to come mostly from T cells that had been newly produced.

Library preparation (for TCRbeta) was performed with unique molecular identifiers. TCRdb independently ran MiXCR on the PCR reads; one entry per CDR3 protein. The sample yields around 490,000 distinct CDR3 sequences, approximately 10% seen once. In the case of this clonotype: Antigen specificity is unknown.

The sequence came from a female patient aged 2-15 years who had a stem cell transplant for aplastic anemia, so the T cells may come from the graft donor. Sequenced here: PBMCs, mostly from graft donor cells, sampled 180 days after TCRalphabeta/CD19-depleted stem cell transplant.

The CDR3 DNA reads as TGCGCCAGCAGCTTGTCGGGGGCCATATCGGCGTTGGGAGGCTACACCTTC. The encoded protein is CASSLSGAISALGGYTF. This chain uses TRBV5-1 with TRBJ1-2, with D perhaps TRBD1 (6 bases). Per germline, CDR1 SGHRS and CDR2 YFSETQ. V lost 1 base and J 8 bases, leaving 24 bases between the germline ends. The CDR3 is made up of 17 amino acids. Combining the CDR3 with reference TRBV5-1 and TRBJ1-2 gives the whole variable domain KAGVTQTPRYLIKTRGQQVTLSCSPISGHRSVSWYQQTPGQGLQFLFEYFSETQRNKGNFPGRFSGRQFSNSRSEMNVSTLELGDSALYLCASSLSGAISALGGYTFGSGTRLTVV.